Presented here are 24 T cell receptor beta chains from one specimen sequenced in a study of cytomegalovirus exposure and HLA in healthy donors. 60 Vbeta and 13 Jbeta primers were used in PCR. TCRdb's copy holds only in-frame clones and misses some; the assay was immunoSEQ multiplex PCR. The table lists fewer than 90,000 clones, about 81% of them singletons. The sequencing sample was made of PBMCs. The receptors stem from a human donor in good health.

This clone showed up just a few times. An end of the junction does not agree with germline; a read error may underlie this. J is TRBJ1-2 and V is TRBV7-9, with D uncertain. The CDR3 runs 13 residues. From germline, CDR1 is SEHNR and CDR2 FQNEAQ (reference sequence). CDR3 loop: CSSSPDKLDLYTF. For the CDR3, the DNA is TGTTCCAGCAGCCCAGACAAACTAGACCTCTACACCTTC.

The chain combines TRBV7-8 with TRBJ2-5, with TRBD2 matching over 8 bases. The CDR3 is 16 amino acids. Germline CDR1 reads SGHVS; CDR2 reads FQNEAQ. The V segment lost 5 bases and the J segment 1 base; nucleotides outside the gene matches: 9. CDR3 loop: CASSLRERGLQETQYF. The CDR3 region has the DNA TGTGCCAGCAGCCTACGAGAGCGGGGGCTCCAAGAGACCCAGTACTTC.

The rearrangement uses TRBV28 and TRBJ1-2, with 7 nucleotides matching TRBD1. CDR1 and CDR2 (germline): MDHEN, SYDVKM. Germline trimming cut 6 bases from V and 3 bases from J; bases unmatched to any gene: 4. There are 13 residues in the CDR3. The CDR3 nucleotides are TGTGCCAGCAGCTACGACAGGGACTATGGCTACACCTTC. Its protein product is CASSYDRDYGYTF.

The chain recombines TRBV5-1 with TRBJ1-2; TRBD1 is a possible D gene (6 bases). The germline CDR1 and CDR2 sequences are SGHRS and YFSETQ. V lost 4 bases and J 4 bases, leaving 20 bases between the germline ends. The CDR3 has 16 amino acids. CDR3 loop: CASSPQVGANSYGYTF. The CDR3 DNA is TGCGCCAGCAGCCCACAGGTGGGGGCTAATAGCTATGGCTACACCTTC.

V gene TRBV7-2 combines with J gene TRBJ2-3, with 12 bases that match TRBD2. There are 16 residues in the CDR3. Germline CDR1 reads SGHTA; CDR2 reads FQGNSA. V lost 0 bases and J lost 4; bases outside the gene matches: 2. CDR3 amino acids: CASSLATSGGSDTQYF. DNA for the CDR3: TGTGCCAGCAGCTTAGCGACTAGCGGGGGTTCAGATACGCAGTATTTT.

The chain recombines TRBV15 with TRBJ1-3; D remains unclear. CDR3 length equals 13 residues. Germline V lookup: CDR1 LNHNV, CDR2 YYDKDF (reference sequence). Trimming cost V 9 bases and J 6 bases, with 15 bases left between them. The CDR3 sequence is CATRGQLENTIYF. The CDR3 DNA sequence: TGTGCCACGCGAGGGCAGCTAGAAAACACCATATATTTT. The full variable domain, its missing parts supplied by reference TRBV15 and TRBJ1-3, is DAMVIQNPRYQVTQFGKPVTLSCSQTLNHNVMYWYQQKSSQAPKLLFHYYDKDFNNEADTPDNFQSRRPNTSFCFLDIRSPGLGDTAMYLCATRGQLENTIYFGEGSWLTVV.

The CDR3 loop is CASSRPGMGYTIYF. CDR3 nucleotide sequence: TGTGCCAGCAGCCGCCCGGGGATGGGATACACCATATATTTT. This chain connects TRBV5-8 to TRBJ1-3; no firm D call. The V gene lost 4 bases and the J gene lost 8 bases, with 16 bases spanning the gap. Germline lookup yields CDR1 SGHTS and CDR2 YDEGEE. CDR3 length: 14 residues.

This clone was seen more than once but under ten times. This rearrangement joins TRBV15 to TRBJ2-2; TRBD1 is a possible D gene (5 bases). Trimming left V 1 base short and J 0 bases short, with 6 bases between. CDR3 length equals 15 residues. Germline V gene data show CDR1 as LNHNV and CDR2 as YYDKDF (reference sequence). The CDR3 sequence is CATSRAGPNTGELFF. DNA for the CDR3: TGTGCCACCAGCAGAGCAGGGCCGAACACCGGGGAGCTGTTTTTT.

The rearrangement uses TRBV27 and TRBJ1-2; 12 nucleotides match TRBD1. The germline V gene encodes CDR1 MNHEY and CDR2 SMNVEV (reference sequence). The CDR3 runs 15 residues. The V and J ends lost 11 bases and 0 bases, in that order; junction bases with no gene match: 7. Here the CDR3 reads CAVRDRGLSNYGYTF. The DNA of the CDR3 is TGTGCCGTCCGGGACAGGGGGCTTTCTAACTATGGCTACACCTTC.

The J gene is TRBJ1-1, the V gene TRBV10-2; D gene ambiguous. The CDR3 has 13 amino acids. CDR1 and CDR2 from the germline V gene are WSHSY and SAAADI. The chain's CDR3 is CVTLSPTNTEAFF. The CDR3, as DNA: TGCGTCACCCTAAGCCCCACGAACACTGAAGCTTTCTTT.

This chain uses TRBV28 with TRBJ2-5; TRBD1 matches at 7 bases. The better agreement between TRBJ2-7 and the DNA end casts doubt on the J call. The CDR3 runs to 16 residues. The V gene's germline CDR1 is MDHEN and CDR2 SYDVKM. The CDR3 region has the DNA TGTGCCAGCAGTTCCCCCTCAGTCAGGGGGTCTTACGAGCAGTACTTC. This gives the protein CASSSPSVRGSYEQYF.

This clone was picked up one time. J is TRBJ1-3 and V is TRBV10-3, with 8 bases that match TRBD1. The CDR3 is made up of 16 amino acids. After removal of 6 bases from V and 2 bases from J, the junction contained 9 bases not matched to a gene. Per the germline V gene, CDR1 is ENHRY and CDR2 is SYGVKD. In nucleotides, the CDR3 is TGTGCCATCAGCGCCAACGCGGGACAGGCTGGAAACACCATATATTTT. It codes for CAISANAGQAGNTIYF.

The CDR3 sequence is CAITQQGKGSYEQYF. The CDR3, as DNA: TGTGCCATCACTCAACAGGGCAAGGGGTCCTACGAGCAGTACTTC. This chain joins TRBV10-3 and TRBJ2-7; maybe TRBD1 (6 bases). The CDR3 totals 15 residues. The germline V and J ends were trimmed by 7 bases and 1 base, with 17 bases remaining between them. The germline gives CDR1 ENHRY, CDR2 SYGVKD.

The chain links TRBV30 to TRBJ1-3; the match to TRBD1 covers 9 bases. Germline assignment: CDR1 GTSNPN and CDR2 SVGIG (reference sequence). V was clipped by 2 bases and J by 3 bases; unmatched bases: 8. CDR3 length: 16 residues. The CDR3 spells CAWSTHRGRLGNTIYF. CDR3 nucleotides: TGTGCCTGGAGTACCCACAGGGGGCGCCTTGGAAACACCATATATTTT.

The chain carries TRBV9 and TRBJ2-3, with 9 bases aligning to TRBD2. This CDR3 comprises 14 residues. Germline CDR1 is SGDLS and CDR2 is YYNGEE. Germline trimming cut 4 bases from V and 3 bases from J; bases unmatched to any gene: 3. CDR3 bases: TGTGCCAGCAGCACCGGACTAGCGACAGATACGCAGTATTTT. It codes for CASSTGLATDTQYF.

This chain connects TRBV7-6 to TRBJ2-7, with 12 bases fitting TRBD2. V shed 4 bases, J shed 4 bases, and the junction held 5 bases outside the gene matches. The CDR3 consists of 15 residues. CDR1 and CDR2 (germline): SGHVS, FNYEAQ. The CDR3 region is CASSSTTSGGYEQYF. CDR3 sequence (DNA): TGTGCCAGCAGCTCGACGACTAGCGGGGGTTACGAGCAGTACTTC.

J is TRBJ1-1 and V is TRBV5-1; D is undetermined. Trimming removed 4 bases from V and 0 bases from J, with 7 bases in between. CDR1 and CDR2 (germline): SGHRS, YFSETQ. The CDR3 covers 13 residues. The CDR3 region has the DNA TGCGCCAGCAGCGCCCAGATGAACACTGAAGCTTTCTTT. It translates to CASSAQMNTEAFF.

This clone was found a few times. The rearrangement uses TRBV6-5 and TRBJ2-5, with TRBD2 identical over 14 bases. Germline V lookup: CDR1 MNHEY, CDR2 SVGAGI. There are 14 residues in the CDR3. The ends lost 6 bases at V and 4 bases at J; junction bases unmatched: 1. CDR3 sequence reads: CASRTSGGGETQYF. The CDR3 coding sequence is TGTGCCAGCAGGACTAGCGGGGGGGGAGAGACCCAGTACTTC.

DNA of the CDR3: TGTGCCAGCAGCTTAGAGGAGGGACGGTCGAGCACTGAAGCTTTCTTT. Its translation is CASSLEEGRSSTEAFF. The V call is TRBV13, the J call TRBJ1-1; possibly TRBD1 for D (5 bases). V lost 1 base, J lost 4 bases, and 16 bases lay in between. Germline V CDR1 and CDR2: PRHDT, FYEKMQ (reference sequence). The CDR3 extends over 16 amino acids.

The V and J genes are TRBV2 and TRBJ2-5, with 13 bases fitting TRBD2. Germline lookup yields CDR1 SNHLY and CDR2 FYNNEI. J gave up 5 bases and V 6 bases, and 6 bases lay outside the gene matches. The CDR3 sequence is 15 residues long. CDR3 protein: CASSGLAGAAETQYF. Here the CDR3 DNA reads TGTGCCAGCAGCGGACTAGCGGGGGCCGCGGAGACCCAGTACTTC.

The V and J genes are TRBV2 and TRBJ2-1, with D unresolved. The CDR3 runs to 11 residues. The V gene's germline CDR1 is SNHLY and CDR2 FYNNEI. The V and J ends lost 4 bases and 7 bases respectively, with 5 bases between them. CDR3 amino acids: CASSVRNEQFF. The DNA of the CDR3 is TGTGCCAGCAGTGTGAGAAATGAGCAGTTCTTC.

V is TRBV28 and J is TRBJ2-2; maybe TRBD1 (6 bases). V lost 5 bases and J lost 0, with 13 bases in between. Germline lookup yields CDR1 MDHEN and CDR2 SYDVKM. The CDR3 has 16 amino acids. CDR3 nucleotide sequence: TGTGCCAGCAGTCTAACCGGGACACCGAACACCGGGGAGCTGTTTTTT. Translated: CASSLTGTPNTGELFF.

This clone was picked up one time. The V and J genes are TRBV18 and TRBJ1-2; TRBD1 matches at 9 bases. The germline gives CDR1 KGHSH, CDR2 LQKENI. V was pared by 1 base and J by 8 bases, with 2 bases of the junction left unmatched. This CDR3 spans 13 amino acids. The CDR3 protein is CASSPRQGEGYTF. The CDR3 coding sequence is TGTGCCAGCTCACCACGACAGGGGGAAGGCTACACCTTC.

This rearrangement joins TRBV5-1 to TRBJ1-4; 9 nucleotides match TRBD1. Germline CDR1 reads SGHRS; CDR2 reads YFSETQ. The J segment lost 5 bases and the V segment lost 0 bases, leaving 2 bases of the junction unmatched. There are 15 residues in the CDR3. CDR3: CASSLDGQGNEKLFF. DNA for the CDR3: TGCGCCAGCAGCTTGGATGGACAGGGGAATGAAAAACTGTTTTTT.